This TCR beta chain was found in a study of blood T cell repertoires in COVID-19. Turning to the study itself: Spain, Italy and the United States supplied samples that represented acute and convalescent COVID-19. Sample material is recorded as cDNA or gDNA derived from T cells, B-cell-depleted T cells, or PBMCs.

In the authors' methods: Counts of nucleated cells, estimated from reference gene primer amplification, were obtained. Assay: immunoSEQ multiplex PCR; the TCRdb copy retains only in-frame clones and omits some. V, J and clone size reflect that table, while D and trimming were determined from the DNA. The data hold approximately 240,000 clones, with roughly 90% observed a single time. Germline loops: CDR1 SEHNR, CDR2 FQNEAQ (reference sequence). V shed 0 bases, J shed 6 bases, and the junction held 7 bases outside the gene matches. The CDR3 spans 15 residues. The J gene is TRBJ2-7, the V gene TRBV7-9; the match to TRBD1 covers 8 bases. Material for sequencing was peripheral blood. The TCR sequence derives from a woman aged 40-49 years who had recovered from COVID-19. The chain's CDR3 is CASSLAWQGAAEQYF. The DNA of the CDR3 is TGTGCCAGCAGCTTAGCCTGGCAGGGGGCTGCCGAGCAGTACTTC.